This TCR beta chain was identified in a study of blood T cells in healthy people across ages. For the study at large: Template switching retrieved approximately one barcoded beta molecule for each two T cells.

The CDR3 runs to 12 residues. Germline CDR1 reads SEHNR; CDR2 reads FQNEAQ (reference sequence). V lost 8 bases, J lost 4 bases, and 12 bases lay in between. Together with a sample-barcoded 5' primer, a J-beta primer mix was included in a second PCR lasting about 6 to 11 cycles. TCRdb analysed the 5' RACE reads with MiXCR anew, one entry per CDR3 protein. Of hundreds of thousands of distinct CDR3 sequences listed, around 48% are singletons. This TCR derives from a woman between 55 and 75 years old in good health. Material for sequencing was blood. The chain is built from TRBV7-9 and TRBJ2-7; maybe TRBD2 (5 bases). CDR3 protein: CASRGWTYEQYF. CDR3 DNA sequence: TGTGCCAGCCGAGGGTGGACTTACGAGCAGTACTTC.